One sample yielded the 18 T cell receptor beta chains listed below, sequenced in a study of blood T cell repertoires in COVID-19. Profiled with immunoSEQ multiplex PCR; TCRdb holds only in-frame clones, not every one. The sample consists of 25,000 to 30,000 clones, around 87% of them appearing once. The sequenced material came from peripheral blood. Receptors were obtained from a man in his forties or fifties with active COVID-19.

This chain joins TRBV6-5 and TRBJ1-6; TRBD1 is a possible D gene (6 bases). The CDR3 totals 14 residues. V was trimmed by 0 bases and J by 11 bases, leaving 11 bases between them. CDR1 and CDR2 (germline): MNHEY, SVGAGI. The CDR3 nucleotides read TGTGCCAGCAGTTACTCGCTAGGACAGCCACCCCTCCACTTT. This gives the protein CASSYSLGQPPLHF.

The CDR3 reads CASTPGAGAEQFF. In DNA form, the CDR3 reads TGTGCCAGCACCCCAGGGGCAGGGGCTGAGCAGTTCTTC. The chain employs TRBV27 and TRBJ2-1; D perhaps matches TRBD1 (6 bases). The CDR3 contains 13 residues. Germline V gene data show CDR1 as MNHEY and CDR2 as SMNVEV (reference sequence). V lost 7 bases and J lost 9, with 16 bases in between.

The gene calls are TRBV11-3 and TRBJ2-5; D may be TRBD2 (5 bases). CDR1 and CDR2 (germline): SGHNT, YENEEA. The length of the CDR3 is 14 residues. With 6 bases removed from V and 3 bases from J, the gap between germline ends came to 14 bases. As DNA, the CDR3 is TGTGCCAGCAGTCAACGCTCAGCGGAAGAGACCCAGTACTTC. It encodes CASSQRSAEETQYF. Full variable domain (rest looked up from reference TRBV11-3 and TRBJ2-5): EAGVVQSPRYKIIEKKQPVAFWCNPISGHNTLYWYLQNLGQGPELLIRYENEEAVDDSQLPKDRFSAERLKGVDSTLKIQPAELGDSAVYLCASSQRSAEETQYFGPGTRLLVL.

This chain joins TRBV28 and TRBJ1-2, with 7 bases lining up with TRBD1. CDR1 is MDHEN, CDR2 SYDVKM, per germline. The CDR3 is 12 amino acids. Germline trimming cut 7 bases from V and 4 bases from J; bases unmatched to any gene: 3. DNA for the CDR3: TGTGCCAGCACCGACAGGGTCTATGGCTACACCTTC. Protein product: CASTDRVYGYTF.

The genes are TRBV27 and TRBJ2-7; possible D gene TRBD2, 6 bases. This CDR3 has 13 amino acids. Germline assignment: CDR1 MNHEY and CDR2 SMNVEV (reference sequence). The V and J ends lost 5 bases and 4 bases respectively, with 12 bases between them. The CDR3 spells CASSPGLTYEQYV. The CDR3 DNA follows: TGTGCCAGCAGTCCCGGACTAACATACGAGCAGTACGTC.

This sequence joins TRBV6-5 and TRBJ1-6, with no clear D. Germline values: CDR1 MNHEY, CDR2 SVGAGI. Trimming stripped 8 bases from V and 7 bases from J, with 9 bases between. This CDR3 region has 12 residues. CDR3 DNA sequence: TGTGCCAGCCACGCGGGGAATTCACCCCTCCACTTT. The encoded protein is CASHAGNSPLHF.

The J gene is TRBJ2-2, the V gene TRBV13, with TRBD2 matching 8 bases. Germline values: CDR1 PRHDT, CDR2 FYEKMQ (reference sequence). The CDR3 is 17 amino acids. The ends lost 1 base at V and 6 bases at J; junction bases unmatched: 10. This chain's CDR3 is CASSLDREGRLAGELFF. The CDR3 DNA is TGTGCCAGCAGCTTAGACCGGGAGGGCCGCTTAGCCGGGGAGCTGTTTTTT.

V and J are TRBV18 and TRBJ2-2; a possible D gene is TRBD2 (5 bases). CDR3 length equals 13 residues. Germline lookup yields CDR1 KGHSH and CDR2 LQKENI. Trimming removed 3 bases from V and 7 bases from J, with 9 bases in between. CDR3 region: CASSPTRDGELFF. CDR3 sequence (DNA): TGTGCCAGCTCACCGACGAGGGACGGGGAGCTGTTTTTT.

A few counts support this clone. The genes are TRBV19 and TRBJ1-2; possible D gene TRBD1, 5 bases. Per germline, CDR1 LNHDA and CDR2 SQIVND (reference sequence). The CDR3 runs 15 residues. Trimming left V 1 base short and J 1 base short, with 10 bases between. The CDR3 here is CASSIGGWGNYGYTF. The CDR3 DNA reads as TGTGCCAGTAGTATAGGGGGCTGGGGTAACTATGGCTACACCTTC.

This chain uses TRBV5-6 with TRBJ1-2, with D possibly being TRBD1 (6 bases). The CDR3 is 16 amino acids. Trimming pared 4 bases from V and 8 bases from J, leaving 24 bases between. Per germline, CDR1 SGHDT and CDR2 YYEEEE. The CDR3 nucleotides read TGTGCCAGCAGCCTTATCCCCCGACTGGGGGCCGGCGGCTACACCTTC. It specifies CASSLIPRLGAGGYTF.

The V call is TRBV18, the J call TRBJ1-2; D might be TRBD1 (5 bases). V was clipped by 1 base and J by 2 bases, with 14 bases between them. Germline V gives CDR1 KGHSH, CDR2 LQKENI. The CDR3 consists of 16 residues. This CDR3 reads CASSPQVGRTNYGYTF. Here the CDR3 DNA reads TGTGCCAGCTCACCACAGGTTGGTAGGACAAACTATGGCTACACCTTC.

This chain's CDR3 is CASRPGQAATGELFF. The DNA of the CDR3 is TGTGCCAGCAGACCGGGACAGGCCGCCACCGGGGAGCTGTTTTTT. The J gene is TRBJ2-2, the V gene TRBV11-3; 8 bases map to TRBD1. The junction had 7 bases not matched to a gene; V was cut back by 6 bases and J by 4 bases. Germline V gene sequence: CDR1 SGHNT, CDR2 YENEEA. The CDR3 has 15 residues.

The gene calls are TRBV25-1 and TRBJ1-2; D is unresolved. The CDR3 spans 13 residues. Trimming left V 3 bases short and J 6 bases short, with 11 bases between. The germline CDR1 and CDR2 sequences are MGHDK and SYGVNS. The CDR3 DNA reads as TGTGCCAGCAGTGAGAGGGAGGTAGATGGCTACACCTTC. As protein: CASSEREVDGYTF.

Only one count was recorded for this clone. The genes are TRBV5-5 and TRBJ1-5, with D uncertain. V was clipped by 1 base and J by 6 bases, with 14 bases between them. Germline CDR1 and CDR2: SGHKS and YYEKEE (reference sequence). This CDR3 comprises 15 residues. Here the CDR3 DNA reads TGTGCCAGCAGCTTGCAAGGGTCTGGAGGTCAGCCCCAGCATTTT. Translating it yields CASSLQGSGGQPQHF.

This clone occurred a few times. V usage is TRBV11-3 and J usage is TRBJ1-2; D not certain. Trimming took off 0 bases at V and 0 bases at J, with 11 bases between the two ends. CDR3 length: 16 amino acids. Germline V CDR1 and CDR2: SGHNT, YENEEA. The CDR3: CASSLEGRGSNYGYTF. The CDR3, as DNA: TGTGCCAGCAGCTTAGAGGGGAGAGGTTCTAACTATGGCTACACCTTC.

This chain joins TRBV27 and TRBJ2-2, with 8 positions matching TRBD1. Germline V gives CDR1 MNHEY, CDR2 SMNVEV (reference sequence). The CDR3 has 14 residues. V gave up 5 bases and J gave up 6 bases; unmatched junction bases: 5. The chain's CDR3 is CASSRQGRAGELFF. CDR3 bases: TGTGCCAGCAGTCGACAGGGGCGGGCCGGGGAGCTGTTTTTT.

CDR3 coding DNA: TGTGCCAGTAGTAGGTCCGGGACAGGGGTTACCCCTTCGTACTTC. Encoded protein: CASSRSGTGVTPSYF. The chain couples TRBV19 to TRBJ2-7, with TRBD1 identical over 10 bases. The CDR3 extends over 15 amino acids. Germline V gives CDR1 LNHDA, CDR2 SQIVND (reference sequence). Unmatched junction bases numbered 15, after V lost 4 bases and J lost 12 bases.

This chain joins TRBV9 and TRBJ2-1; a possible D gene is TRBD2 (7 bases). Germline assignment: CDR1 SGDLS and CDR2 YYNGEE. Trimming took 0 bases from V and 7 from J, leaving 17 bases between them. The CDR3 covers 16 residues. CDR3 bases: TGTGCCAGCAGCGTAGTGGGGGCGGGAGTTACGAATGAGCAGTTCTTC. It is translated as CASSVVGAGVTNEQFF.